A selection of T cell receptor beta chains follows, all from one sample in a study of T cell responses to AZD1222 COVID-19 vaccine. Using immunoSEQ multiplex PCR, the repertoire was profiled, and TCRdb retains in-frame clones only, with some absent. The sample lists 100,000 to 120,000 clones, over 85% occurring once. The starting material was peripheral blood, obtained 28 days after the second AZD1222 dose. The receptors were gathered from an adult who received the AZD1222 COVID-19 vaccine. CDR3s include the opening cysteine and the closing phenylalanine or tryptophan. Fields, in order: J gene, CDR3 length, clone size, D gene, V gene, CDR3 protein, CDR3 DNA. A D gene is named only where the DNA matches it firmly. Size tells how often a clone was seen (once, few, many) or the class of an expanded clone, and some rows leave it out.

j_call: TRBJ1-3
cdr3_length: 14
clone_size: -
d_call: -
v_call: TRBV19
cdr3_aa: CASNQGLLGNTIYF
cdr3_nt: TGTGCCAGTAATCAGGGACTTTTAGGAAACACCATATATTTT

j_call: TRBJ1-5
cdr3_length: 17
clone_size: once
d_call: TRBD1
v_call: TRBV6-2/TRBV6-3
cdr3_aa: CASSYQRTGDGDQPQHF
cdr3_nt: TGTGCCAGCAGTTACCAACGGACAGGGGACGGGGATCAGCCCCAGCATTTT

j_call: TRBJ1-5
cdr3_length: 12
clone_size: -
d_call: -
v_call: TRBV28
cdr3_aa: CASSFLNQPQHF
cdr3_nt: TGTGCCAGCAGTTTTTTAAATCAGCCCCAGCATTTT

j_call: TRBJ2-1
cdr3_length: 17
clone_size: once
d_call: TRBD2
v_call: TRBV14
cdr3_aa: CASSHGSGTSGYNEQFF
cdr3_nt: TGTGCCAGCAGCCACGGCTCCGGGACTAGCGGGTACAATGAGCAGTTCTTC

j_call: TRBJ2-5
cdr3_length: 12
clone_size: -
d_call: -
v_call: TRBV10-3
cdr3_aa: CAIRGAQETQYF
cdr3_nt: TGTGCCATCAGGGGGGCCCAAGAGACCCAGTACTTC

j_call: TRBJ2-5
cdr3_length: 13
clone_size: -
d_call: -
v_call: TRBV29-1
cdr3_aa: CSVVGTSKETQYF
cdr3_nt: TGCAGCGTTGTCGGGACATCCAAAGAGACCCAGTACTTC

j_call: TRBJ1-6
cdr3_length: 16
clone_size: -
d_call: -
v_call: TRBV7-8
cdr3_aa: CASSLIPGHANSPLHF
cdr3_nt: TGTGCCAGCAGCTTAATCCCGGGGCACGCGAATTCACCCCTCCACTTT

j_call: TRBJ1-4
cdr3_length: 14
clone_size: -
d_call: TRBD1
v_call: TRBV9
cdr3_aa: CASSSQTGVEKLFF
cdr3_nt: TGTGCCAGCAGCTCCCAGACAGGGGTTGAAAAACTGTTTTTT

j_call: TRBJ2-3
cdr3_length: 11
clone_size: -
d_call: -
v_call: TRBV7-2
cdr3_aa: CASSPASTQYF
cdr3_nt: TGTGCCAGCAGCCCAGCTTCCACGCAGTATTTT

j_call: TRBJ1-1
cdr3_length: 14
clone_size: -
d_call: -
v_call: TRBV2
cdr3_aa: CANKKNRGYTEAFF
cdr3_nt: TGTGCCAACAAAAAGAACCGCGGATACACTGAAGCTTTCTTT

j_call: TRBJ2-1
cdr3_length: 14
clone_size: once
d_call: -
v_call: TRBV9
cdr3_aa: CASSVTGADDEQFF
cdr3_nt: TGTGCCAGCAGCGTTACCGGGGCAGACGATGAGCAGTTCTTC

j_call: TRBJ1-1
cdr3_length: 13
clone_size: -
d_call: -
v_call: TRBV10-3
cdr3_aa: CAIRLSQGTEAFF
cdr3_nt: TGTGCCATCAGACTTTCCCAGGGCACTGAAGCTTTCTTT

j_call: TRBJ2-7
cdr3_length: 14
clone_size: few
d_call: -
v_call: TRBV11-2
cdr3_aa: CASRDQGFSYEQYF
cdr3_nt: TGTGCCAGCAGGGATCAGGGGTTCTCCTACGAGCAGTACTTC

j_call: TRBJ1-2
cdr3_length: 14
clone_size: -
d_call: -
v_call: TRBV7-9
cdr3_aa: CASSSYSWDYGYTF
cdr3_nt: TGTGCCAGCAGTTCCTACAGCTGGGACTATGGCTACACCTTC

j_call: TRBJ1-5
cdr3_length: 13
clone_size: -
d_call: -
v_call: TRBV5-5
cdr3_aa: CASSFTPDQPQHF
cdr3_nt: TGTGCCAGCAGCTTCACACCCGATCAGCCCCAGCATTTT